This T cell receptor (beta chain) was sequenced in a study of beta chain features in type 1 diabetes. Reverse transcribing all isolated RNA meant expressed TCRB transcripts were sequenced. Profiling relied on immunoSEQ multiplex PCR, and the TCRdb table lists in-frame clones only, not all of them. Of over 150,000 clones listed, around 8.5% were seen once; the top ten hold 0.65%. Germline CDR1 SGHDN, CDR2 FVKESK. V was clipped by 5 bases and J by 1 base; unmatched bases: 14. The CDR3 runs to 17 residues. The specimen was central memory CD4+ T cells from blood. The genes are TRBV14 and TRBJ2-7; 7 nucleotides match TRBD1. The TCR originated in a man younger than 35 in good health. CDR3 in DNA: TGTGCCAGCAGCTTACGCCAGACAGGGCTACTTTCCTACGAGCAGTACTTC. Protein sequence: CASSLRQTGLLSYEQYF.